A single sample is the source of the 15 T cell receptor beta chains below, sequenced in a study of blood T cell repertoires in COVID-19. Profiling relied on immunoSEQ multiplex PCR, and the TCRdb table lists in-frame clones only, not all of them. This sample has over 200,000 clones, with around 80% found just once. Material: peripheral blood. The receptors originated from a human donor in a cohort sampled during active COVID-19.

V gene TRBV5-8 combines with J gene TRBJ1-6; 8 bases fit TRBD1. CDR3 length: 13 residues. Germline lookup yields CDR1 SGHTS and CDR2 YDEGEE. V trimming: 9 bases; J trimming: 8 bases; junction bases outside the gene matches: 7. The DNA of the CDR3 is TGTGCCATCTCGGGACAGGTGGATTCACCCCTCCACTTT. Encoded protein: CAISGQVDSPLHF. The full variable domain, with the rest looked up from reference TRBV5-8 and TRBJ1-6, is EAGVTQSPTHLIKTRGQQATLRCSPISGHTSVYWYQQALGLGLQFLLWYDEGEERNRGNFPPRFSGRQFPNYSSELNVNALELEDSALYLCAISGQVDSPLHFGNGTRLTVT.

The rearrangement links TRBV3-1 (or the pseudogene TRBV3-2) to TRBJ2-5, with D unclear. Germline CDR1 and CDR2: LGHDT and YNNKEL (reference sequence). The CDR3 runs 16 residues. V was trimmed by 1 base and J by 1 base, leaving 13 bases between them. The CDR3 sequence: CASSQGIGVGQETQYF. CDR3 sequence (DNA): TGTGCCAGCAGCCAAGGGATCGGAGTGGGCCAAGAGACCCAGTACTTC.

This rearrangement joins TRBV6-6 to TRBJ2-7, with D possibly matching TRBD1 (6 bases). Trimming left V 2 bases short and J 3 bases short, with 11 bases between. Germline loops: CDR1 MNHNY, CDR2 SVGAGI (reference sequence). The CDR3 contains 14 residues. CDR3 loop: CASSYRTENYEQYF. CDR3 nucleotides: TGTGCCAGCAGTTACCGGACAGAAAACTACGAGCAGTACTTC.

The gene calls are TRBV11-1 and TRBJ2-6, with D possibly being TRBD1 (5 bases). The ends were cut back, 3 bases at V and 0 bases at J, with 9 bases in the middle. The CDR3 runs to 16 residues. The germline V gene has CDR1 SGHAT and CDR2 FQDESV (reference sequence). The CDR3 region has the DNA TGTGCCAGCAGCTTTGACGACAGCTCTGGGGCCAACGTCCTGACTTTC. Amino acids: CASSFDDSSGANVLTF.

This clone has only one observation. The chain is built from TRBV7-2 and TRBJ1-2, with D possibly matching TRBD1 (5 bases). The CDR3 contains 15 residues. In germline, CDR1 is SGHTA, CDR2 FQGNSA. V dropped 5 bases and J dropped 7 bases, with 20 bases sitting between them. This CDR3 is CASSANTSPGGGYTF. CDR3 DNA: TGTGCCAGCAGCGCTAATACATCTCCGGGGGGTGGCTACACCTTC.

As DNA, the CDR3 is TGTGCCAGCAGTCATACGACGGGAAATCAGCCCCAGCATTTT. This sequence encodes CASSHTTGNQPQHF. The chain recombines TRBV7-9 with TRBJ1-5; D unclear. This CDR3 is built from 14 residues. Trimming took off 6 bases at V and 4 bases at J, with 13 bases between the two ends. The germline V gene has CDR1 SEHNR and CDR2 FQNEAQ (reference sequence).

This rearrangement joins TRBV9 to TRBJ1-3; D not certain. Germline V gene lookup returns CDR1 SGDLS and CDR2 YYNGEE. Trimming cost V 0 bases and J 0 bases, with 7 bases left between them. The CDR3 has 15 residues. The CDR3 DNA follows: TGTGCCAGCAGCGTAGAAGGCGGCTCTGGAAACACCATATATTTT. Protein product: CASSVEGGSGNTIYF.

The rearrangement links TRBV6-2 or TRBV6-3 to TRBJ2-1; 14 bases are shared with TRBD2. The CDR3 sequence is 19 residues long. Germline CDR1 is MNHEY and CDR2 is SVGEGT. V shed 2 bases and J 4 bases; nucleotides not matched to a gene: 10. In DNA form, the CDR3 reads TGTGCCAGCAGTTACCTCGGACTAGCGGGAGGCCCAAAATACAATGAGCAGTTCTTC. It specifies CASSYLGLAGGPKYNEQFF.

CDR3 in amino acids: CSVVVQLNTEAFF. For the CDR3, the DNA is TGCAGCGTTGTGGTCCAGTTGAACACTGAAGCTTTCTTT. This sequence joins TRBV29-1 and TRBJ1-1; D gene uncertain. Trimming took 4 bases from V and 0 from J, leaving 9 bases between them. The CDR3 runs to 13 residues. Per the germline V gene, CDR1 is SQVTM and CDR2 is ANQGSEA.

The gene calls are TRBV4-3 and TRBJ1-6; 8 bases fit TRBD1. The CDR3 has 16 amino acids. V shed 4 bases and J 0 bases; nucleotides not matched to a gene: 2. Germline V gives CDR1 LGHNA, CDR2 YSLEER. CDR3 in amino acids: CASSRDRSSYNSPLHF. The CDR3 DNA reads TGCGCCAGCAGCCGGGACAGGAGCTCCTATAATTCACCCCTCCACTTT.

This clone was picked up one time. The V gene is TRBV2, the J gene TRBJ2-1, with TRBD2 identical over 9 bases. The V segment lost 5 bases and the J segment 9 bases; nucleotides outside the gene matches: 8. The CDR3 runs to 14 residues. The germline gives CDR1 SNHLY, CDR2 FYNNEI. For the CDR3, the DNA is TGTGCCAGCAGTTTGACCGGGACTAGCAGTGAGCAGTTCTTC. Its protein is CASSLTGTSSEQFF. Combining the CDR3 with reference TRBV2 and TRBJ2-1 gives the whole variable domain EPEVTQTPSHQVTQMGQEVILRCVPISNHLYFYWYRQILGQKVEFLVSFYNNEISEKSEIFDDQFSVERPDGSNFTLKIRSTKLEDSAMYFCASSLTGTSSEQFFGPGTRLTVL.

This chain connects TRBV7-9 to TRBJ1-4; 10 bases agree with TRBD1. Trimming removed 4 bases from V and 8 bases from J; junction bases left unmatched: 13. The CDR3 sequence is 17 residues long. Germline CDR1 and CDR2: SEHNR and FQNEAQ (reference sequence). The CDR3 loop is CASSYGQGVTHREKLFF. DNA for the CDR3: TGTGCCAGCAGCTACGGACAGGGGGTAACCCACCGGGAAAAACTGTTTTTT.

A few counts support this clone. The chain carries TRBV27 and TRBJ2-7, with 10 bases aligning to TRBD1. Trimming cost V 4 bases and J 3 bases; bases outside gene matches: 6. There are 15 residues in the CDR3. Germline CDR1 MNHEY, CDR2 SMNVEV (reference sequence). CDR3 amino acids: CASSWSGQGFYEQYF. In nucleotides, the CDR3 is TGTGCCAGCAGTTGGTCGGGACAGGGGTTCTACGAGCAGTACTTC.

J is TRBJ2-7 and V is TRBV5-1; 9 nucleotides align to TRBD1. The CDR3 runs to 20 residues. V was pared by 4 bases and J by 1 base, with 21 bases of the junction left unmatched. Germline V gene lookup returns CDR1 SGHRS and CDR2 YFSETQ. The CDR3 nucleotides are TGCGCCAGCAGCCGTCGACCCAAAGGGACAGGGAGGAAGGAATCCTACGAGCAGTACTTC. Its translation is CASSRRPKGTGRKESYEQYF.

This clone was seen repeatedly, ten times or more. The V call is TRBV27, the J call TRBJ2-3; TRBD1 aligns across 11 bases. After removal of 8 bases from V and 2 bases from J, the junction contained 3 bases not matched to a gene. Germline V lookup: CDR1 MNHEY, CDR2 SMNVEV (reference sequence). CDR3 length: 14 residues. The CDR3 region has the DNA TGTGCCAGCGCGGACAGGGGGCCCACAGATACGCAGTATTTT. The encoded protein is CASADRGPTDTQYF.